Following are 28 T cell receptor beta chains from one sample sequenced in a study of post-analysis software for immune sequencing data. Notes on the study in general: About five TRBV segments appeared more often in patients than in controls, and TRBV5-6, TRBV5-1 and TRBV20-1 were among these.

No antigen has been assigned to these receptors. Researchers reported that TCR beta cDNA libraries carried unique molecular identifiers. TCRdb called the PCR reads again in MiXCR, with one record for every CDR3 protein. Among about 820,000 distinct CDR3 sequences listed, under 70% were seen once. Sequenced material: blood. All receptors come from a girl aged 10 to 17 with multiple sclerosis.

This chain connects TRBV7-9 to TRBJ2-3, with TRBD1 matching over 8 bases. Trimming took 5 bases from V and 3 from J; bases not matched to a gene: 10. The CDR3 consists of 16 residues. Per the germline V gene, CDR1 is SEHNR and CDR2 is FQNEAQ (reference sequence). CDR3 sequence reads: CASSPSGQGRTDTQYF. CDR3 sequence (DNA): TGTGCCAGCAGCCCGAGCGGACAGGGTAGGACAGATACGCAGTATTTT.

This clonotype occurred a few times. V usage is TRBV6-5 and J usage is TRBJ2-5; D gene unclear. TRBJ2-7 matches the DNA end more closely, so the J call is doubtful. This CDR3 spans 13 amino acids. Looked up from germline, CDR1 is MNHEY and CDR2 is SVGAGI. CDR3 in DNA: TGTGCCAGCAGTTACTCGACCGAGGTCGAGCAGTACTTC. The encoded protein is CASSYSTEVEQYF.

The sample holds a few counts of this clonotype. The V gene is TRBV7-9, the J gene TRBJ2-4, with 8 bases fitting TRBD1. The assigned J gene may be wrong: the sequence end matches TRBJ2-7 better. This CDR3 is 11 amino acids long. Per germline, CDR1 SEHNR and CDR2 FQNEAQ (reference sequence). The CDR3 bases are TGTGCCAGCACAGGGGGCAACGAGCAGTACTTC. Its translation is CASTGGNEQYF.

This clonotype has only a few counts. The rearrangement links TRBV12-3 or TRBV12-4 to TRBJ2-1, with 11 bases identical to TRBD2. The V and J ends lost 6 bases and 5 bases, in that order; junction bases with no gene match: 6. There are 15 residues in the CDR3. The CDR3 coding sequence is TGTGCCAGCAGGGCCCCTAGCGGGGGGCACAATGAGCAGTTCTTC. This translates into CASRAPSGGHNEQFF.

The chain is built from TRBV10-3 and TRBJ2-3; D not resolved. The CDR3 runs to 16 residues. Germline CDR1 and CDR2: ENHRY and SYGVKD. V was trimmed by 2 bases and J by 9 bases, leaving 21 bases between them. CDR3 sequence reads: CAISEGSARATETQYF. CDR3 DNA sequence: TGTGCCATCAGTGAGGGCTCGGCTCGGGCGACGGAGACGCAGTATTTT.

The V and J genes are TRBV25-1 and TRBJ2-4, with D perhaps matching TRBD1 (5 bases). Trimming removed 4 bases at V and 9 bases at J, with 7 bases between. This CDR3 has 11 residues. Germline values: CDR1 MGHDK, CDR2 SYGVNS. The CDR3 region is CASSAQGIQYF. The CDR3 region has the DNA TGTGCCAGCAGTGCTCAGGGCATTCAGTACTTC.

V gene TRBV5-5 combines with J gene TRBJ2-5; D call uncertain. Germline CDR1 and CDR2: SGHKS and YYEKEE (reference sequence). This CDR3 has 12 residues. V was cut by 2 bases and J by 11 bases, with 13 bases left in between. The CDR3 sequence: CASSFRNNEQYF. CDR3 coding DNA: TGTGCCAGCAGCTTCCGAAACAATGAGCAGTACTTC.

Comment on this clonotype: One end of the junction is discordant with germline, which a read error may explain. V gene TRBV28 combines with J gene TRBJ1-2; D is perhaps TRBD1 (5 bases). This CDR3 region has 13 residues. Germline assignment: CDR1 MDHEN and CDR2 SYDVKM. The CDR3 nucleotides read TGTGCCAGCCGTTTTGGGGGGAACTATGGCTACACCTTC. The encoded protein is CASRFGGNYGYTF.

CDR3 sequence (DNA): TGTGCCAGCAGTTCAGGGGGCTCCTACAATGAGCAGTTCTTC. Its protein is CASSSGGSYNEQFF. The V call is TRBV12-3 or TRBV12-4, the J call TRBJ2-1; 7 nucleotides align to TRBD1. The CDR3 loop spans 14 amino acids. V shed 4 bases, J shed 0 bases, and the junction held 0 bases outside the gene matches.

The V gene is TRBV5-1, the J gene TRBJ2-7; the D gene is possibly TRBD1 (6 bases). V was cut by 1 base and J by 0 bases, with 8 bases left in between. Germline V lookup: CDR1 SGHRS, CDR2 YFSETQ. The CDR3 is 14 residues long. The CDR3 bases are TGCGCCAGCAGCTTGTGGACAGACTCCTACGAGCAGTACTTC. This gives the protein CASSLWTDSYEQYF.

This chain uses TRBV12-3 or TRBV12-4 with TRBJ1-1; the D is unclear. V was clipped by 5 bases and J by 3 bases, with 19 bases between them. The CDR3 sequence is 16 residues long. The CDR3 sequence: CASSPSRGGWDTEAFF. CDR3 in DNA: TGTGCCAGCAGTCCCTCCCGTGGAGGGTGGGACACTGAAGCTTTCTTT.

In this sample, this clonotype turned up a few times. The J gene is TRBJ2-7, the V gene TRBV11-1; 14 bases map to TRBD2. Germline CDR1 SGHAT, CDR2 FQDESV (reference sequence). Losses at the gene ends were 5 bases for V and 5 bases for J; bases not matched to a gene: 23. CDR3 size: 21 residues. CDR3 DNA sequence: TGTGCCAGCAGCCTTCACTACCCTGTCCCGGGACTAGCGGGAGCTACCCACGAGCAGTACTTC. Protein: CASSLHYPVPGLAGATHEQYF. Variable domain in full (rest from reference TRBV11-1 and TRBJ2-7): EAEVAQSPRYKITEKSQAVAFWCDPISGHATLYWYRQILGQGPELLVQFQDESVVDDSQLPKDRFSAERLKGVDSTLKIQPAELGDSAMYLCASSLHYPVPGLAGATHEQYFGPGTRLTVT.

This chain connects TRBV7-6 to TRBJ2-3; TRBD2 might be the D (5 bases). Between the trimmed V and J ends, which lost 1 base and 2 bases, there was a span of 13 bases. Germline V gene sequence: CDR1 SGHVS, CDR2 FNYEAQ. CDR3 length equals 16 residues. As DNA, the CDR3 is TGTGCCAGCAGCTTAGGTGTGGGAGCAGCCACAGATACGCAGTATTTT. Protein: CASSLGVGAATDTQYF. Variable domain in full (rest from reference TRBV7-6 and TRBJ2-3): GAGVSQSPRYKVTKRGQDVALRCDPISGHVSLYWYRQALGQGPEFLTYFNYEAQQDKSGLPNDRFSAERPEGSISTLTIQRTEQRDSAMYRCASSLGVGAATDTQYFGPGTRLTVL.

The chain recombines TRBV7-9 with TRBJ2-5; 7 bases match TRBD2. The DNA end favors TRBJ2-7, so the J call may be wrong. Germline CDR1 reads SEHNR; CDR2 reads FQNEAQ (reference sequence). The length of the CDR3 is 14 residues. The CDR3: CASSTDSGFDEQYF. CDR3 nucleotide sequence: TGTGCCAGCAGCACGGATAGCGGGTTCGACGAGCAGTACTTC.

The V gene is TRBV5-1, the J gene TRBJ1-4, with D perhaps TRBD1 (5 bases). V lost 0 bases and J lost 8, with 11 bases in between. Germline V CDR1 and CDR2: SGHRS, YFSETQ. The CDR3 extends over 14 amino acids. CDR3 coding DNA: TGCGCCAGCAGCTTGGTGGGCGACAGCGAAAAACTGTTTTTT. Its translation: CASSLVGDSEKLFF.

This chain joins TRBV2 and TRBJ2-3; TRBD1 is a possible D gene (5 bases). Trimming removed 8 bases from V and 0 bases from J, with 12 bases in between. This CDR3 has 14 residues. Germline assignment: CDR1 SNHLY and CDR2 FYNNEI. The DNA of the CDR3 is TGTGCCAGCCCTGCAGGGATAAGCACAGATACGCAGTATTTT. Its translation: CASPAGISTDTQYF.

This chain's CDR3 is CASSPPEETEAFF. The CDR3 DNA reads as TGTGCCAGCAGCCCTCCGGAGGAAACTGAAGCTTTCTTT. V gene TRBV7-9 combines with J gene TRBJ1-1; D remains unclear. Trimming left V 5 bases short and J 5 bases short, with 12 bases between. CDR1 and CDR2 (germline): SEHNR, FQNEAQ (reference sequence). This CDR3 region has 13 residues. Supplemented by reference TRBV7-9 and TRBJ1-1, the full variable domain reads DTGVSQNPRHKITKRGQNVTFRCDPISEHNRLYWYRQTLGQGPEFLTYFQNEAQLEKSRLLSDRFSAERPKGSFSTLEIQRTEQGDSAMYLCASSPPEETEAFFGQGTRLTVV.

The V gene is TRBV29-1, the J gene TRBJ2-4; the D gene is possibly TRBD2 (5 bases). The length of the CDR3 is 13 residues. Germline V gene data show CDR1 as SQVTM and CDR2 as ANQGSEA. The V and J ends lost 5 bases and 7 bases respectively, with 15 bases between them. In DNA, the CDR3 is TGCAGCGTTCGTAGCTCCGGGGTCAACATTCAGTACTTC. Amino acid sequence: CSVRSSGVNIQYF. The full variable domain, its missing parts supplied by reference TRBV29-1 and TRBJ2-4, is SAVISQKPSRDICQRGTSLTIQCQVDSQVTMMFWYRQQPGQSLTLIATANQGSEATYESGFVIDKFPISRPNLTFSTLTVSNMSPEDSSIYLCSVRSSGVNIQYFGAGTRLSVL.

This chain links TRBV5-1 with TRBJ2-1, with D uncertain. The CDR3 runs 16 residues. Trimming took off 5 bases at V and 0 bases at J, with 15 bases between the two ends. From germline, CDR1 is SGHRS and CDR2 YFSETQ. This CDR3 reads CASSAVVGSSYNEQFF. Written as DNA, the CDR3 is TGCGCCAGCAGTGCGGTGGTGGGAAGCTCCTACAATGAGCAGTTCTTC.

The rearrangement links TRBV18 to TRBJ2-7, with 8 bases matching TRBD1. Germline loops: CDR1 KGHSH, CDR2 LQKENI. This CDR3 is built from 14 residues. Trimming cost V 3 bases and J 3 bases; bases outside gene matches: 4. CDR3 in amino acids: CASSPMDRVYEQYF. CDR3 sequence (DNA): TGTGCCAGCTCACCCATGGACAGGGTCTACGAGCAGTACTTC.

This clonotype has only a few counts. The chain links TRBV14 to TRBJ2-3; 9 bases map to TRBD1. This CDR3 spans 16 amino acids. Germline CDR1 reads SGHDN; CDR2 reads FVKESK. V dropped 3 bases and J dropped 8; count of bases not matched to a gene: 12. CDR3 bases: TGTGCCAGCAGCCACAGGACAGGGGCTAAAACGCGTACGCAGTATTTT. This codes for CASSHRTGAKTRTQYF.

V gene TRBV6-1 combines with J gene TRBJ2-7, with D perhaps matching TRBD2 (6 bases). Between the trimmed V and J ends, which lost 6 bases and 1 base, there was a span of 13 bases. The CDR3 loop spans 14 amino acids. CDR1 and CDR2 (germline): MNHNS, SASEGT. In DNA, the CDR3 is TGTGCCAGCAGGGCCCTCGGGGGTTCCTACGAGCAGTACTTC. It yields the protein CASRALGGSYEQYF.

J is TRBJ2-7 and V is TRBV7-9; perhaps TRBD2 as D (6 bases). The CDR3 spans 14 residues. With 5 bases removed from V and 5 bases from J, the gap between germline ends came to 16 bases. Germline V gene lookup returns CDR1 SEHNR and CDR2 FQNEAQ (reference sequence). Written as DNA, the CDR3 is TGTGCCAGCAGCCAAGGTACTAGCAATCACGAGCAGTACTTC. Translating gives CASSQGTSNHEQYF.

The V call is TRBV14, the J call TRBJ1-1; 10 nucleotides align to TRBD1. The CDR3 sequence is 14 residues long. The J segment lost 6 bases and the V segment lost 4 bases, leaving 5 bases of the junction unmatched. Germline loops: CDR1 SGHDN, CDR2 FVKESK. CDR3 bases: TGTGCCAGCAGCCGGACAGGGGGAAGGGCTGAAGCTTTCTTT. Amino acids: CASSRTGGRAEAFF.

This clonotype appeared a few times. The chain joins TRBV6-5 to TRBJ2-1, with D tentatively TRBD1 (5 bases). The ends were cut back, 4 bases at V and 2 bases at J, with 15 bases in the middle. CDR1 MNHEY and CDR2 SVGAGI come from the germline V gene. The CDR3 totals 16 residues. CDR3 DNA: TGTGCCAGCAGTTTGGGGCCCGCAGCACCCTACAATGAGCAGTTCTTC. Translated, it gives CASSLGPAAPYNEQFF.

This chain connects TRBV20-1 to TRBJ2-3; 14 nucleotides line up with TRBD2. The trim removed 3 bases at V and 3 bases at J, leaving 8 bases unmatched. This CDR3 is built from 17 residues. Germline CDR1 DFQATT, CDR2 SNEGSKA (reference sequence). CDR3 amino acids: CSARLRGTSGRTDTQYF. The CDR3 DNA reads TGCAGTGCTAGGTTGCGGGGGACTAGCGGGAGAACAGATACGCAGTATTTT.

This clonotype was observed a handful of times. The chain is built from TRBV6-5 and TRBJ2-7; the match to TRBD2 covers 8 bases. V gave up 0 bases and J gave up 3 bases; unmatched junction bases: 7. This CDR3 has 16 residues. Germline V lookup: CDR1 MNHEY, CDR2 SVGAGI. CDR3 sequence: CASSYSRAGGLYEQYF. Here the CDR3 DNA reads TGTGCCAGCAGTTACTCGAGGGCGGGGGGTCTCTACGAGCAGTACTTC.

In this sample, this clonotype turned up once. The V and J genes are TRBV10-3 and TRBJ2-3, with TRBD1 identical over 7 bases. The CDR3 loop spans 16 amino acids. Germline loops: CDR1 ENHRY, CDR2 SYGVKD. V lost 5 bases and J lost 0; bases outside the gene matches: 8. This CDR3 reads CAISKGTAPSTDTQYF. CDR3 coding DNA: TGTGCCATCAGTAAAGGGACAGCCCCCAGCACAGATACGCAGTATTTT.